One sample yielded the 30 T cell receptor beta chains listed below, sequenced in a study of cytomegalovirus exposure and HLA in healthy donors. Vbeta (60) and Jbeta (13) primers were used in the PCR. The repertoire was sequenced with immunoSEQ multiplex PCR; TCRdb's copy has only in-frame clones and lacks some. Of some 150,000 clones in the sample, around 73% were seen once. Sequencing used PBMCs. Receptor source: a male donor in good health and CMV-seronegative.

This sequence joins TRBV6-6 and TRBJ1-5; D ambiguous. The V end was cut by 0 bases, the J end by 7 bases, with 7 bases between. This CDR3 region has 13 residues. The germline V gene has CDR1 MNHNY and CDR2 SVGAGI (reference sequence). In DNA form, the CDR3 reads TGTGCCAGCAGTTACTCGTTGGAGCAGCCCCAGCATTTT. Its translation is CASSYSLEQPQHF.

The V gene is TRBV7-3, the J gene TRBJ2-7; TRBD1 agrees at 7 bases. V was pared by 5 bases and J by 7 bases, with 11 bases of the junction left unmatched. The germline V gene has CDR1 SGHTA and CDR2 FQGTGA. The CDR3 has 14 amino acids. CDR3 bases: TGTGCCAGCAGCAGAGATTCAGGGGGAAGGGAGCAGTACTTC. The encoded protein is CASSRDSGGREQYF.

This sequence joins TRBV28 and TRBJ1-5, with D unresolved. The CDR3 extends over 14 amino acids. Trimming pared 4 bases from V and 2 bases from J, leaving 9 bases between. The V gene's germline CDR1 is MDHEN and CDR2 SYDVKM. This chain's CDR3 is CASSSSDGNQPQHF. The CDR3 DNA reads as TGTGCCAGCAGTTCCTCAGATGGCAATCAGCCCCAGCATTTT.

CDR3 DNA sequence: TGTGCCATCAGACCGGGACAGGGGCCGAGGGAGCAGTACTTC. This translates into CAIRPGQGPREQYF. The chain recombines TRBV10-3 with TRBJ2-7, with TRBD1 identical over 10 bases. Trimming cost V 6 bases and J 7 bases; bases outside gene matches: 9. The germline gives CDR1 ENHRY, CDR2 SYGVKD. CDR3 length: 14 amino acids.

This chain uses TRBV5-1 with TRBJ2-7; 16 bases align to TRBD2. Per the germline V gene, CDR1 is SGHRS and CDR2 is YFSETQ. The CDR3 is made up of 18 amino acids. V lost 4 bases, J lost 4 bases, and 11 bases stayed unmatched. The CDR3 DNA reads TGCGCCAGCAGCACCGGGACTAGCGGGGGGGGCCTCGATTACGAGCAGTACTTC. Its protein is CASSTGTSGGGLDYEQYF.

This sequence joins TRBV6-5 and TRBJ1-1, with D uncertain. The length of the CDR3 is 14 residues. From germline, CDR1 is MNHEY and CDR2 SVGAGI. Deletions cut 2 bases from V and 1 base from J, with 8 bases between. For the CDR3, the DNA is TGTGCCAGCAGTTACGAGCGGAGGAACACTGAAGCTTTCTTT. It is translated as CASSYERRNTEAFF.

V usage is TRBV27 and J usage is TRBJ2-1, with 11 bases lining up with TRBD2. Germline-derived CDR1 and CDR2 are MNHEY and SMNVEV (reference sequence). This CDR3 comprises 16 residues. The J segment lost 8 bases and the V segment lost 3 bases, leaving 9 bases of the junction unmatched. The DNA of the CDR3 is TGTGCCAGCAGTTTCCGACTAGCGGGAACGTACGATGAGCAGTTCTTC. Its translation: CASSFRLAGTYDEQFF.

CDR3 in DNA: TGTGCCAGCAGCTTCGGACTTGTGGCCTACGAGCAGTACTTC. It encodes CASSFGLVAYEQYF. The chain recombines TRBV7-2 with TRBJ2-7, with D perhaps matching TRBD2 (5 bases). The germline V gene has CDR1 SGHTA and CDR2 FQGNSA. The V end was cut by 3 bases, the J end by 2 bases, with 11 bases between. The CDR3 is 14 residues long.

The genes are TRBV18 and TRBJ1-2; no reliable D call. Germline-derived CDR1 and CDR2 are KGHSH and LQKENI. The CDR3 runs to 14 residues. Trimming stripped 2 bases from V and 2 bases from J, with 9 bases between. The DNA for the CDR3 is TGTGCCAGCTCACCATTGGAGGGAAACTATGGCTACACCTTC. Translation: CASSPLEGNYGYTF.

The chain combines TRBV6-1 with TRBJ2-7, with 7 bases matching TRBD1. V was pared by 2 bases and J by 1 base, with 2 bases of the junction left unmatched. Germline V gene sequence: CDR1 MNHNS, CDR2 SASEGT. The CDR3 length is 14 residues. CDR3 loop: CASSEQGESYEQYF. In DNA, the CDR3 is TGTGCCAGCAGTGAACAGGGGGAATCCTACGAGCAGTACTTC.

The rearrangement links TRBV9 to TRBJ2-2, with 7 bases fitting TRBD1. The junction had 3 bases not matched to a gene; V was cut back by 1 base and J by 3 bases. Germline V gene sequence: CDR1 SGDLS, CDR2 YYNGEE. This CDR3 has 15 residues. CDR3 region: CASSVRGGYTGELFF. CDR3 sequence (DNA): TGTGCCAGCAGCGTAAGAGGGGGCTACACCGGGGAGCTGTTTTTT.

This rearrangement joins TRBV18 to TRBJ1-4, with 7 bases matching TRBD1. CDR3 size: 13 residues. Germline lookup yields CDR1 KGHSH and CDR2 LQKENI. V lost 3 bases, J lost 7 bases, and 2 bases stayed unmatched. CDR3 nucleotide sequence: TGTGCCAGCTCACCTGGGGACAGTGAAAAACTGTTTTTT. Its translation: CASSPGDSEKLFF.

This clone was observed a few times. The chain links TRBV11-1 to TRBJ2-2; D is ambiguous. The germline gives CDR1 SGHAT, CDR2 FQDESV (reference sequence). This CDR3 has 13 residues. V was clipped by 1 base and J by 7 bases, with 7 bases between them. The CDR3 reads CASSLVVLGELFF. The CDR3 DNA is TGTGCCAGCAGCTTAGTAGTTCTCGGGGAGCTGTTTTTT.

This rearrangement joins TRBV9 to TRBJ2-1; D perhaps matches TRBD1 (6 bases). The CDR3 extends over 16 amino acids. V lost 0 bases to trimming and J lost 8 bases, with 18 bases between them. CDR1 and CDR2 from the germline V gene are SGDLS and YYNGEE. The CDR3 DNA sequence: TGTGCCAGCAGCGTAGAAGGAGAAGGGGGTTTCGATGAGCAGTTCTTC. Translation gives CASSVEGEGGFDEQFF.

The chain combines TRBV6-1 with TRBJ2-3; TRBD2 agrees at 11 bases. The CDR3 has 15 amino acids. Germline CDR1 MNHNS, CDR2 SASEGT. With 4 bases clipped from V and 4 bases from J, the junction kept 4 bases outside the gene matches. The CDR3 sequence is CASSATSGGPDTQYF. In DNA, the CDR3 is TGTGCCAGCAGTGCAACTAGCGGGGGACCAGATACGCAGTATTTT.

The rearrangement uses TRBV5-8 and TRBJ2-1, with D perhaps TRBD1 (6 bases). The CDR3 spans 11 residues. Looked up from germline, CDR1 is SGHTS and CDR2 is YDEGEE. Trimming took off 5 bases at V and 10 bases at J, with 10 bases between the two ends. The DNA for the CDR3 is TGTGCCAGCAGGGACCAGGGGGAGCAGTTCTTC. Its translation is CASRDQGEQFF.

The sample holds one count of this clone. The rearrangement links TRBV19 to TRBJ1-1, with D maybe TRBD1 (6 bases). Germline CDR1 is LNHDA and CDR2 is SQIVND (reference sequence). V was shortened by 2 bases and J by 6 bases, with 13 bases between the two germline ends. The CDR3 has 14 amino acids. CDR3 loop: CASSINTGRAEAFF. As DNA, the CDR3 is TGTGCCAGTAGTATAAATACAGGGAGGGCTGAAGCTTTCTTT.

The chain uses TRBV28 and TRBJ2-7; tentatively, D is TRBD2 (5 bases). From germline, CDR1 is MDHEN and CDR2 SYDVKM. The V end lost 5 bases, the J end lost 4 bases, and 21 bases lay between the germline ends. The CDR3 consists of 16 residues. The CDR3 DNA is TGTGCCAGCAGTGCCAATAAACTAGGAGAGAAATACGAGCAGTACTTC. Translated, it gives CASSANKLGEKYEQYF.

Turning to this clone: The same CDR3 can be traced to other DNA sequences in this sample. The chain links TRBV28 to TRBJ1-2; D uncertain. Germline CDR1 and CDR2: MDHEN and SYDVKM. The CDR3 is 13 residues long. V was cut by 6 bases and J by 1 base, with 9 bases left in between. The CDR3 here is CASSPRFNYGYTF. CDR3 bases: TGTGCCAGCAGCCCGAGATTTAACTATGGCTACACCTTC.

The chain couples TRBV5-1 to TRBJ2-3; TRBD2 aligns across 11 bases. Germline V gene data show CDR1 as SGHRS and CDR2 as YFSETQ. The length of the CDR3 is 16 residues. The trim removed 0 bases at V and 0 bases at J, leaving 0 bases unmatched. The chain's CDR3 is CASSLASGRSTDTQYF. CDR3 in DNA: TGCGCCAGCAGCTTGGCTAGCGGGAGGAGCACAGATACGCAGTATTTT.

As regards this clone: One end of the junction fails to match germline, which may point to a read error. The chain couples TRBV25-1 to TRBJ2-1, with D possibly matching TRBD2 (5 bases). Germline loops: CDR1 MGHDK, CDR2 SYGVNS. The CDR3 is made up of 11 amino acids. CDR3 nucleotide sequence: TGTGCCAGCAGTGGAGGGAGTGCTTTGGTCTTC. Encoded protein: CASSGGSALVF.

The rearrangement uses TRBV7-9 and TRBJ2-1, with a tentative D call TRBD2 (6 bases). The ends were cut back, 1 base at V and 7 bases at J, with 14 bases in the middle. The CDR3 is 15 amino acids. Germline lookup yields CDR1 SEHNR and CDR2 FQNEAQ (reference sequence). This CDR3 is CASSLVSGPGNEQFF. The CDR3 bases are TGTGCCAGCAGCTTAGTGAGCGGGCCGGGGAATGAGCAGTTCTTC.

CDR3 sequence (DNA): TGCGCCAGCAGCTCCCTGGGCGGGGGAGGGGCAGATACGCAGTATTTT. This encodes CASSSLGGGGADTQYF. The V and J genes are TRBV5-1 and TRBJ2-3, with TRBD2 matching 7 bases. Germline V CDR1 and CDR2: SGHRS, YFSETQ. J gave up 4 bases and V 3 bases, and 11 bases lay outside the gene matches. This CDR3 has 16 amino acids.

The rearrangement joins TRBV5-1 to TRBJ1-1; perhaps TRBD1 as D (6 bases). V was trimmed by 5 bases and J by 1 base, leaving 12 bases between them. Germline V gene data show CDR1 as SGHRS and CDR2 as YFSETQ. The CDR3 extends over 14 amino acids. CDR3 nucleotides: TGCGCCAGCAGTTCAAGGACAGAGAACACTGAAGCTTTCTTT. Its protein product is CASSSRTENTEAFF.

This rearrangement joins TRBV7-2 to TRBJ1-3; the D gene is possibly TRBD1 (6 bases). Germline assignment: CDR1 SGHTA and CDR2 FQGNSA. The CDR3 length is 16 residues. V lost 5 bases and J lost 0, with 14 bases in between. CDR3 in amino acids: CASSETGPLSGNTIYF. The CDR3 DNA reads TGTGCCAGCAGCGAAACAGGGCCCCTCTCTGGAAACACCATATATTTT.

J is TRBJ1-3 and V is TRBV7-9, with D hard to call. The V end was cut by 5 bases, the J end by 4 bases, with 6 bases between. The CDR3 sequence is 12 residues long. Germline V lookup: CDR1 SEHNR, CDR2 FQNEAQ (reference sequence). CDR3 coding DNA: TGTGCCAGCAGCCCCCTGGGAAACACCATATATTTT. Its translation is CASSPLGNTIYF.

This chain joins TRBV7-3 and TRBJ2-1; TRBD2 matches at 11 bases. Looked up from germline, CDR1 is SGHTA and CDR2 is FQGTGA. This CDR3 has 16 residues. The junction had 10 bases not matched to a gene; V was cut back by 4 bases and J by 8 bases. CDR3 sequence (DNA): TGTGCCAGCAGCTCCGCCCCACTAGCGGGAGTGGATGAGCAGTTCTTC. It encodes CASSSAPLAGVDEQFF.

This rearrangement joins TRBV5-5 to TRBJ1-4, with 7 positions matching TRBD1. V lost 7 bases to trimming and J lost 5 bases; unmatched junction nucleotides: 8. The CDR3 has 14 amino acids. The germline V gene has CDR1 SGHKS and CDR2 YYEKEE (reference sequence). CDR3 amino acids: CASRPGTENEKLFF. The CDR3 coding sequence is TGTGCCAGCCGCCCCGGGACAGAGAATGAAAAACTGTTTTTT.

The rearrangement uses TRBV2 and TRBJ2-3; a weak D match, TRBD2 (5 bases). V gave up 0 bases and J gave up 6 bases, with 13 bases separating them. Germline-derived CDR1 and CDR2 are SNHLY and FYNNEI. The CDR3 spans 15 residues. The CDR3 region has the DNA TGTGCCAGCAGTGAAGCGGGAGTGGGAGCCGATACGCAGTATTTT. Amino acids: CASSEAGVGADTQYF.

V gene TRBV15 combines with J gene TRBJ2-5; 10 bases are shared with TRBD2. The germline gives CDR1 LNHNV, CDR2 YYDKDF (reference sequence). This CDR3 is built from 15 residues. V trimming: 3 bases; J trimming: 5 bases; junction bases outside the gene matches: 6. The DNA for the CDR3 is TGTGCCACCAGCAGGGGAGCGGGAGGGGACGAGACCCAGTACTTC. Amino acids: CATSRGAGGDETQYF.